The 30 T cell receptor beta chains given below trace back to one sample, sequenced in a study of early T cells in non-severe SARS-CoV-2 infection (dated by TCRdb to about 2021). Libraries were made using 5' RACE. Instrument on record: NextSeq 500. TCRdb trimmed public reads at Q25 via fastp, called clones via MiXCR and kept in-frame beta chains. CDR3 protein duplicates are merged, each entry listing the most common genes and DNA. The sample records about 69,000 distinct CDR3 sequences, 9.5% of which are singletons. The leading ten clones occupy about 5.6% of the sample. The sample consisted of whole blood. Receptors were obtained from an adult who was a healthcare worker with PCR-confirmed SARS-CoV-2 infection or an uninfected control (not recorded which).

This clonotype was seen a handful of times. This chain joins TRBV4-1 and TRBJ2-5; 7 bases agree with TRBD2. The CDR3 extends over 13 amino acids. Germline trimming cut 5 bases from V and 4 bases from J; bases unmatched to any gene: 4. Germline V gene lookup returns CDR1 MGHRA and CDR2 YSYEKL. CDR3 sequence: CASSWTRGETQYF. In nucleotides, the CDR3 is TGCGCCAGCAGCTGGACTAGGGGAGAGACCCAGTACTTC.

This chain connects TRBV24-1 to TRBJ2-3, with a possible D match to TRBD1 (6 bases). Germline loops: CDR1 KGHDR, CDR2 SFDVKD. The CDR3 has 15 amino acids. Trimming cost V 4 bases and J 2 bases, with 12 bases left between them. The CDR3: CATSDTTGHTDTQYF. CDR3 nucleotide sequence: TGTGCCACCAGTGACACGACAGGCCACACAGATACGCAGTATTTT.

This chain links TRBV11-2 with TRBJ2-5; 8 positions match TRBD2. Trimming at V came to 5 bases and at J to 4 bases, leaving 6 bases not matched to a gene. The CDR3 is 14 amino acids. Germline V gene sequence: CDR1 SGHAT, CDR2 FQNNGV. This chain's CDR3 is CASSRREGRETQYF. Here the CDR3 DNA reads TGTGCCAGCAGCCGCCGGGAGGGCCGAGAGACCCAGTACTTC.

This clonotype has a handful of counts. The V call is TRBV5-1, the J call TRBJ2-2, with D perhaps TRBD2 (5 bases). V lost 4 bases to trimming and J lost 8 bases, with 15 bases between them. Germline V gives CDR1 SGHRS, CDR2 YFSETQ. The CDR3 runs 14 residues. Here the CDR3 reads CASSAHRGPGELFF. The CDR3 region has the DNA TGCGCCAGCAGCGCACACAGAGGGCCGGGGGAGCTGTTTTTT.

V and J are TRBV7-8 and TRBJ2-1; 8 bases fit TRBD2. Germline loops: CDR1 SGHVS, CDR2 FQNEAQ. The CDR3 is 16 residues long. After removal of 1 base from V and 4 bases from J, the junction contained 6 bases not matched to a gene. The CDR3, as DNA: TGTGCCAGCAGCTTAGGAGGTAGCGGGATTTACAATGAGCAGTTCTTC. It encodes CASSLGGSGIYNEQFF.

This clonotype was detected a few times. The chain's CDR3 is CASRTGDEDTQYF. CDR3 DNA: TGTGCCAGCAGGACAGGAGATGAAGATACGCAGTATTTT. The chain joins TRBV7-8 to TRBJ2-3; D perhaps matches TRBD1 (6 bases). CDR3 length equals 13 residues. V was clipped by 6 bases and J by 5 bases, with 12 bases between them. Germline V CDR1 and CDR2: SGHVS, FQNEAQ. The full variable domain, completed using reference TRBV7-8 and TRBJ2-3, is GAGVSQSPRYKVAKRGQDVALRCDPISGHVSLFWYQQALGQGPEFLTYFQNEAQLDKSGLPSDRFFAERPEGSVSTLKIQRTQQEDSAVYLCASRTGDEDTQYFGPGTRLTVL.

This clonotype has just a few counts. The genes are TRBV19 and TRBJ1-5; D gene ambiguous. This CDR3 comprises 13 residues. The V gene lost 5 bases and the J gene lost 4 bases, with 9 bases spanning the gap. The germline gives CDR1 LNHDA, CDR2 SQIVND (reference sequence). For the CDR3, the DNA is TGTGCCAGTAGTGTGATTGGGAATCAGCCCCAGCATTTT. It yields the protein CASSVIGNQPQHF.

The V and J genes are TRBV6-4 and TRBJ2-1; D unresolved. Trimming shortened V by 6 bases and J by 12 bases, and 9 bases separated the two germline ends. Germline V gene sequence: CDR1 MRHNA, CDR2 SNTAGT. The CDR3 has 10 amino acids. CDR3 protein: CASRPGRQFF. The CDR3 DNA reads TGTGCCAGCAGACCCGGTCGGCAGTTCTTC.

At least ten counts were recorded for this clonotype. The chain joins TRBV7-8 to TRBJ2-1; a possible D gene is TRBD2 (5 bases). The CDR3 is 17 residues long. With 5 bases removed from V and 1 base from J, the gap between germline ends came to 18 bases. Germline-derived CDR1 and CDR2 are SGHVS and FQNEAQ. The CDR3 DNA follows: TGTGCCAGCAGCAAAGGAGAGGGTTTATGGTCCTACAATGAGCAGTTCTTC. Protein: CASSKGEGLWSYNEQFF.

This clonotype was seen a handful of times. The chain uses TRBV4-1 and TRBJ2-1; D is undetermined. The CDR3 runs to 13 residues. Germline V lookup: CDR1 MGHRA, CDR2 YSYEKL. V was pared by 1 base and J by 11 bases, with 12 bases between. For the CDR3, the DNA is TGCGCCAGCAGCCAAGGTAGCCGGAGACAGCAGTTCTTC. Amino acid sequence: CASSQGSRRQQFF.

This clonotype was seen a handful of times. The J gene is TRBJ2-1, the V gene TRBV29-1; D ambiguous. Trimming removed 6 bases at V and 7 bases at J, with 7 bases between. Germline-derived CDR1 and CDR2 are SQVTM and ANQGSEA. The CDR3 is made up of 10 amino acids. Written as DNA, the CDR3 is TGCAGCGTGGTTGTTAATGAGCAGTTCTTC. The encoded protein is CSVVVNEQFF.

This clonotype came up a few times. The chain joins TRBV2 to TRBJ2-5; no definite D call. The CDR3 totals 15 residues. Germline V lookup: CDR1 SNHLY, CDR2 FYNNEI. Trimming shortened V by 3 bases and J by 0 bases, and 11 bases separated the two germline ends. The CDR3 sequence is CASSDGKLYQETQYF. In DNA form, the CDR3 reads TGTGCCAGCAGTGATGGGAAGCTGTACCAAGAGACCCAGTACTTC.

At least ten counts were recorded for this clonotype. The V call is TRBV12-3 or TRBV12-4, the J call TRBJ1-5; D is possibly TRBD1 (6 bases). Trimming pared 5 bases from V and 3 bases from J, leaving 11 bases between. The length of the CDR3 is 14 residues. CDR3 DNA sequence: TGTGCCAGCAGTCTTGGACAGAACAATCAGCCCCAGCATTTT. Protein sequence: CASSLGQNNQPQHF.

The rearrangement links TRBV29-1 to TRBJ2-3, with D unresolved. Per the germline V gene, CDR1 is SQVTM and CDR2 is ANQGSEA. This CDR3 spans 12 amino acids. With 1 base removed from V and 3 bases from J, the gap between germline ends came to 5 bases. As DNA, the CDR3 is TGCAGCGTTGAAGCCCCGACAGATACGCAGTATTTT. Protein: CSVEAPTDTQYF.

This clonotype has just a few counts. The V and J genes are TRBV7-2 and TRBJ1-1; TRBD1 might be the D (5 bases). There are 13 residues in the CDR3. The V gene's germline CDR1 is SGHTA and CDR2 FQGNSA. V shed 1 base and J shed 7 bases, with 10 bases lying between them. The CDR3 is CASSLGDANEAFF. The CDR3 DNA is TGTGCCAGCAGCTTAGGGGACGCTAATGAAGCTTTCTTT.

There are a few counts of this clonotype. This chain uses TRBV5-1 with TRBJ2-2; D is perhaps TRBD1 or TRBD2 (5 bases each). The CDR3 extends over 15 amino acids. The V end was cut by 3 bases, the J end by 3 bases, with 12 bases between. Looked up from germline, CDR1 is SGHRS and CDR2 is YFSETQ. The CDR3 DNA follows: TGCGCCAGCAGCTATAGGGGAGTGGACACCGGGGAGCTGTTTTTT. It encodes CASSYRGVDTGELFF.

This clonotype was counted ten times or more. J is TRBJ2-3 and V is TRBV7-3; D remains unclear. Germline values: CDR1 SGHTA, CDR2 FQGTGA. V lost 5 bases to trimming and J lost 2 bases, with 8 bases between them. This CDR3 is 13 amino acids long. The CDR3 sequence is CASSIQATDTQYF. CDR3 sequence (DNA): TGTGCCAGCAGCATCCAGGCCACAGATACGCAGTATTTT.

V usage is TRBV25-1 and J usage is TRBJ2-3; weak D call: TRBD1 (6 bases). The V and J ends lost 2 bases and 4 bases respectively, with 13 bases between them. In germline, CDR1 is MGHDK, CDR2 SYGVNS. This CDR3 has 15 residues. The CDR3 spells CASSEQQGVSDTQYF. The CDR3 DNA is TGTGCCAGCAGTGAACAACAGGGTGTATCAGATACGCAGTATTTT.

This clonotype was observed a handful of times. The V call is TRBV30, the J call TRBJ1-1; the D is unclear. With 0 bases removed from V and 8 bases from J, the gap between germline ends came to 10 bases. The CDR3 length is 12 residues. Germline CDR1 reads GTSNPN; CDR2 reads SVGIG (reference sequence). Written as DNA, the CDR3 is TGTGCCTGGAGTGTGCAGCCGCGGGAAGCTTTCTTT. Protein: CAWSVQPREAFF.

This clonotype was counted at least ten times. This chain joins TRBV28 and TRBJ2-7; perhaps D is TRBD1 or TRBD2 (5 bases each). V lost 6 bases and J lost 2, with 17 bases in between. The germline gives CDR1 MDHEN, CDR2 SYDVKM. The CDR3 extends over 15 amino acids. As DNA, the CDR3 is TGTGCCAGCAGCCTTCCCGGGACGGGACCCTACGAGCAGTACTTC. It translates to CASSLPGTGPYEQYF.

This clonotype has more than one count but fewer than ten. This rearrangement joins TRBV6-1 to TRBJ1-4, with 7 bases fitting TRBD1. V was clipped by 6 bases and J by 10 bases; unmatched bases: 11. There are 14 residues in the CDR3. Germline loops: CDR1 MNHNS, CDR2 SASEGT. In DNA form, the CDR3 reads TGTGCCAGCAGAGCGACAGGGATGGTGGCAAAACTGTTTTTT. Translation: CASRATGMVAKLFF.

This clonotype was found many times. The genes are TRBV28 and TRBJ1-3; D gene unclear. Per germline, CDR1 MDHEN and CDR2 SYDVKM. CDR3 size: 12 residues. V was shortened by 8 bases and J by 4 bases, with 9 bases between the two germline ends. The CDR3 reads CASGGSGNTIYF. In nucleotides, the CDR3 is TGTGCCAGCGGTGGATCGGGAAACACCATATATTTT.

This clonotype was counted at least ten times. The CDR3, as DNA: TGTGCCAGCAGTGAAGCGGCCGGGACAGGGGGAAACAATGAGCAGTTCTTC. Translating gives CASSEAAGTGGNNEQFF. V is TRBV6-1 and J is TRBJ2-1; 11 positions match TRBD1. Trimming at V came to 0 bases and at J to 5 bases, leaving 6 bases not matched to a gene. This CDR3 is 17 amino acids long. From germline, CDR1 is MNHNS and CDR2 SASEGT.

This clonotype was counted ten times or more. The chain combines TRBV10-3 with TRBJ1-1, with D possibly matching TRBD1 (6 bases). The V end was cut by 5 bases, the J end by 1 base, with 20 bases between. CDR3 length: 17 residues. Germline V gene data show CDR1 as ENHRY and CDR2 as SYGVKD. The CDR3 region is CAISPGERAVRNTEAFF. The CDR3 nucleotides are TGTGCCATCAGTCCAGGGGAGAGGGCGGTTAGGAACACTGAAGCTTTCTTT.

This clonotype showed up many times. The gene calls are TRBV30 and TRBJ2-2, with D possibly TRBD1 on 5 matching bases. V dropped 1 base and J dropped 1 base, with 7 bases sitting between them. CDR1 and CDR2 (germline): GTSNPN, SVGIG (reference sequence). The CDR3 consists of 14 residues. CDR3 coding DNA: TGTGCCTGGAGTGAAACAGGGAACACCGGGGAGCTGTTTTTT. Encoded protein: CAWSETGNTGELFF. Variable domain in full (rest from reference TRBV30 and TRBJ2-2): SQTIHQWPATLVQPVGSPLSLECTVEGTSNPNLYWYRQAAGRGLQLLFYSVGIGQISSEVPQNLSASRPQDRQFILSSKKLLLSDSGFYLCAWSETGNTGELFFGEGSRLTVL.

This clonotype occurred many times. The rearrangement links TRBV7-6 to TRBJ1-5; no clear D gene. V was pared by 1 base and J by 7 bases, with 8 bases between. In germline, CDR1 is SGHVS, CDR2 FNYEAQ. The CDR3 contains 13 residues. CDR3 loop: CASSLVSGQPQHF. The CDR3 region has the DNA TGTGCCAGCAGCTTAGTCTCGGGCCAGCCCCAGCATTTT.

Many counts were recorded for this clonotype. The V and J genes are TRBV7-3 and TRBJ2-7, with D possibly matching TRBD1 (6 bases). V lost 5 bases and J lost 5, with 16 bases in between. The germline V gene encodes CDR1 SGHTA and CDR2 FQGTGA. CDR3 size: 14 residues. CDR3 coding DNA: TGTGCCAGCAGCCCGGACAGATTTACGGACGAGCAGTACTTC. Translating it yields CASSPDRFTDEQYF. The full variable domain, rest sourced from reference TRBV7-3 and TRBJ2-7, is GAGVSQTPSNKVTEKGKYVELRCDPISGHTALYWYRQSLGQGPEFLIYFQGTGAADDSGLPNDRFFAVRPEGSVSTLKIQRTERGDSAVYLCASSPDRFTDEQYFGPGTRLTVT.

The chain has TRBV7-2 and TRBJ1-4; D possibly corresponds to TRBD1 (5 bases). Per germline, CDR1 SGHTA and CDR2 FQGNSA. This CDR3 comprises 14 residues. Trimming took off 3 bases at V and 11 bases at J, with 16 bases between the two ends. DNA for the CDR3: TGTGCCAGCAGCTTGAACAGAGGGGCTAGGAAACTGTTTTTT. It encodes CASSLNRGARKLFF. Complete variable domain (other parts from reference TRBV7-2 and TRBJ1-4): GAGVSQSPSNKVTEKGKDVELRCDPISGHTALYWYRQSLGQGLEFLIYFQGNSAPDKSGLPSDRFSAERTGGSVSTLTIQRTQQEDSAVYLCASSLNRGARKLFFGSGTQLSVL.

For the CDR3, the DNA is TGCGCCAGCAACGAGATGTTCGGGAACACCGGGGAGCTGTTTTTT. Encoded protein: CASNEMFGNTGELFF. This chain joins TRBV5-1 and TRBJ2-2; no clear D. Trimming shortened V by 6 bases and J by 1 base, and 13 bases separated the two germline ends. Looked up from germline, CDR1 is SGHRS and CDR2 is YFSETQ. The CDR3 is 15 amino acids.

The rearrangement uses TRBV20-1 and TRBJ1-6, with D tentatively TRBD1 (5 bases). This CDR3 is built from 13 residues. V lost 0 bases to trimming and J lost 10 bases, with 10 bases between them. The germline V gene encodes CDR1 DFQATT and CDR2 SNEGSKA (reference sequence). CDR3 sequence: CSARDDRRSPLHF. The DNA of the CDR3 is TGCAGTGCTAGAGATGACAGAAGGTCACCCCTCCACTTT.